The table lists the clone carrying this T cell receptor (beta chain) with a few counts. The antigen remains undetermined. The sample is drawn from a study of shared clonotypes between healthy human individuals. The wider study: The plates for each donor numbered three CD4 naive, three CD4 memory, two CD8 naive and one CD8 memory.

A CD45RA+ naive subset and a CD45RA-negative memory subset were split from CD4+ cells. CDR1 and CDR2 (germline): SGHKS, YYEKEE (reference sequence). The CDR3 covers 14 residues. V was trimmed by 2 bases and J by 4 bases, leaving 9 bases between them. Regarding the study as a whole: Some clonotypes were shared by all four sorted-subset donors, while others were not shared. The non-shared ones had lower generation probabilities than the shared ones.

Sequencing was at deep level. Method: immunoSEQ multiplex PCR; TCRdb's copy keeps in-frame clones and lacks some. Of about 680,000 clones listed, about 74% were seen once; the top ten hold roughly 1.7%. This rearrangement joins TRBV5-5 to TRBJ1-4; TRBD1 might be the D (6 bases). The sequenced sample was memory CD4+ T cells sorted from blood. Subset noted: CD45RA-negative fraction. The source is a young woman in good health. This CDR3 is CASSFGQINEKLFF. CDR3 coding DNA: TGTGCCAGCAGCTTCGGACAGATTAATGAAAAACTGTTTTTT.